This is a list of T cell receptor beta chains from one sample in a study of cytomegalovirus exposure and HLA in healthy donors. Sequenced by immunoSEQ multiplex PCR; TCRdb stores in-frame clones only, minus some. In the table there are 150,000 to 200,000 clones, roughly 77% of which are singletons. Sequencing was performed on PBMCs. The origin of the receptors is a woman between 50 and 59 years old in good health and CMV-seronegative. Each CDR3 is given with its conserved first and last residue. Each record gives: CDR3 DNA, CDR3 protein, D gene, CDR3 length, J gene, V gene, clone size. The D gene is left open where the match is weak. Clone sizes are given selectively: once, few, many, or a class where the clone is expanded.

DNA: TGCGCCAGCAGCCAAGTCTTTGGGCCTAATGAAAAACTGTTTTTT
CDR3: CASSQVFGPNEKLFF
D: .
length: 15
J: TRBJ1-4
V: TRBV4-1
size: .

DNA: TGTGCCAGCAGTTACTCTAGCGGGGGGGCAGGGGAGCTGTTTTTT
CDR3: CASSYSSGGAGELFF
D: TRBD2
length: 15
J: TRBJ2-2
V: TRBV6-5
size: few

DNA: TGTGCCAGCAGCAAGGGACTAGCGGGAGGGAGATTTGTAGATACGCAGTATTTT
CDR3: CASSKGLAGGRFVDTQYF
D: TRBD2
length: 18
J: TRBJ2-3
V: TRBV7-9
size: .

DNA: TGTGCCAGCAGTCAGAAAGGGGACACTGAAGCTTTCTTT
CDR3: CASSQKGDTEAFF
D: .
length: 13
J: TRBJ1-1
V: TRBV27
size: .

DNA: TGTGCCAGCAGGCGTGGAGGGGCGACGTATGGCTACACCTTC
CDR3: CASRRGGATYGYTF
D: .
length: 14
J: TRBJ1-2
V: TRBV27
size: .

DNA: TGTGCCAGCAGTGAACGGGTTCAGCCCCAGCATTTT
CDR3: CASSERVQPQHF
D: .
length: 12
J: TRBJ1-5
V: TRBV6-1
size: .

DNA: TGTGCCAGCAGTTTTTTAGGGGCCCAAGAGACCCAGTACTTC
CDR3: CASSFLGAQETQYF
D: .
length: 14
J: TRBJ2-5
V: TRBV27
size: .

DNA: TGTGCCAGCAGTCCTCGGACGGGGAACTATGGCTACACCTTC
CDR3: CASSPRTGNYGYTF
D: .
length: 14
J: TRBJ1-2
V: TRBV6-1
size: .

DNA: TGTGCCAGCAGCGTATACGGCGGAAGGCAAGAGACCCAGTACTTC
CDR3: CASSVYGGRQETQYF
D: .
length: 15
J: TRBJ2-5
V: TRBV9
size: .

DNA: TGTGCTAGCAGCCTGGGACAGAACACTGAAGCTTTCTTT
CDR3: CASSLGQNTEAFF
D: .
length: 13
J: TRBJ1-1
V: TRBV7-7
size: .

DNA: TGTGCCAGCAGCTTGGGACAGGGGGTCCACGAGCAGTACTTC
CDR3: CASSLGQGVHEQYF
D: TRBD1
length: 14
J: TRBJ2-7
V: TRBV5-8
size: once

DNA: TGTGCCAGCAGCGTCGGGGACATCTCACGTTCACCCCTCCACTTT
CDR3: CASSVGDISRSPLHF
D: .
length: 15
J: TRBJ1-6
V: TRBV9
size: .

DNA: TGTAGCCGAGATGGAGGAGAGACCCAGTACTTC
CDR3: CSRDGGETQYF
D: .
length: 11
J: TRBJ2-5
V: TRBV20-1
size: .

DNA: TGTGCCAGCAGCATTGTTAGCGGGAGAGACGGGGAGACCCAGTACTTC
CDR3: CASSIVSGRDGETQYF
D: TRBD2
length: 16
J: TRBJ2-5
V: TRBV5-8
size: .

DNA: TGCGCCAGCAGCCAAAATGCCCTAACAGGGGTTGGACGCCACGAGCAGTACTTC
CDR3: CASSQNALTGVGRHEQYF
D: TRBD1
length: 18
J: TRBJ2-7
V: TRBV4-3
size: few

DNA: TGTGCCAGCAGCTTAGTTTCAGGGACAACTAATGAAAAACTGTTTTTT
CDR3: CASSLVSGTTNEKLFF
D: .
length: 16
J: TRBJ1-4
V: TRBV7-9
size: .